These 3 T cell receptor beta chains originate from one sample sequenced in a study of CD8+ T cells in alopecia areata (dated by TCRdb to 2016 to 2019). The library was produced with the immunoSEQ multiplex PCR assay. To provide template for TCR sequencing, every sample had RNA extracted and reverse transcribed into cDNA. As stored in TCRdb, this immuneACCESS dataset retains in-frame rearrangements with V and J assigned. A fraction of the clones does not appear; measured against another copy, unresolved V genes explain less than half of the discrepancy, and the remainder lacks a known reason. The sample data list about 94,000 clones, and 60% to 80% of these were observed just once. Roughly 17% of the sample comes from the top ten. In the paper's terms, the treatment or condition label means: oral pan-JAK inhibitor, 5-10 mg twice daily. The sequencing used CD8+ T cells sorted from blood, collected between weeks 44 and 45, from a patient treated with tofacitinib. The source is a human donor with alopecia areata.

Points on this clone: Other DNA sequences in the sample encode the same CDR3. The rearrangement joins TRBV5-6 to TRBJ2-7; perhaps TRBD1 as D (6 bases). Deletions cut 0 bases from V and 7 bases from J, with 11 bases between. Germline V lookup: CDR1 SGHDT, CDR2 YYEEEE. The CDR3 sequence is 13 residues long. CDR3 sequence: CASSLARGREQYF. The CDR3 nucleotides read TGTGCCAGCAGCTTGGCCAGGGGTCGAGAGCAGTACTTC.

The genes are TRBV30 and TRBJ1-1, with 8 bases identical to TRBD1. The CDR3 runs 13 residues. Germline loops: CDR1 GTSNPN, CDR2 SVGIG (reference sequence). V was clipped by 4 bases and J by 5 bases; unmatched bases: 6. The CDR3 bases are TGTGCCTGGACCACGACAGGGGAGACTGAAGCTTTCTTT. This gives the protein CAWTTTGETEAFF.

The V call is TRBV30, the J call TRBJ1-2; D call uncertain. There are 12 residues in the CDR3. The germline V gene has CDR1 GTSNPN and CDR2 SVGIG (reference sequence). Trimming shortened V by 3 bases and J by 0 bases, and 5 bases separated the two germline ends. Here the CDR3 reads CAWSSSNYGYTF. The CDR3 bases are TGTGCCTGGAGCAGTTCTAACTATGGCTACACCTTC.